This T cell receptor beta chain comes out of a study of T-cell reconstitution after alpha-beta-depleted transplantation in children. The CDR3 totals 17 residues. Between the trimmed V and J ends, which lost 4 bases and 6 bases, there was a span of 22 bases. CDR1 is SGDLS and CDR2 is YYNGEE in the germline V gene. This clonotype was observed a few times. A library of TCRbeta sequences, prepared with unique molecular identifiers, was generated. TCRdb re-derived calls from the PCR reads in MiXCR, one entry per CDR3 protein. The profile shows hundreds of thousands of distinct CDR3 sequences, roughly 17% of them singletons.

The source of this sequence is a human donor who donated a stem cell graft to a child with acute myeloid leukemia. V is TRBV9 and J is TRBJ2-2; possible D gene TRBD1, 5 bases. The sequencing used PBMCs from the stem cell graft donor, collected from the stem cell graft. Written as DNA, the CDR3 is TGTGCCAGCAGCTCGACCCTATGGGGCGGATCGGCCGGGGAGCTGTTTTTT. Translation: CASSSTLWGGSAGELFF.